Listed below are T cell receptor beta chains from one sample, sequenced in a study of blood T cell repertoires in COVID-19. The repertoire was sequenced with immunoSEQ multiplex PCR; TCRdb's copy has only in-frame clones and lacks some. The profile shows about 160,000 clones, around 90% of them singletons. The source material was peripheral blood. All receptors come from a man between 60 and 70 years old with active or convalescent COVID-19. Each CDR3 is given with its conserved first and last residue. A D gene is named only where the DNA matches it firmly. Clone sizes are given selectively: once, few, many, or a class where the clone is expanded.

J | D | V | size | CDR3 | DNA
TRBJ2-5 | NA | TRBV12-3/TRBV12-4 | NA | CASSRQETQYF | TGTGCCAGCAGCCGCCAAGAGACCCAGTACTTC
TRBJ2-3 | NA | TRBV19 | NA | CASRDFYDVTDTQYF | TGTGCCAGTAGGGACTTTTATGACGTCACAGATACGCAGTATTTT
TRBJ2-5 | TRBD2 | TRBV6-5 | once | CASSSGTSGRETQYF | TGTGCCAGCAGTTCCGGGACTAGCGGGCGGGAGACCCAGTACTTC
TRBJ1-6 | TRBD1 | TRBV28 | NA | CASSPGTGEGSPLHF | TGTGCCAGCAGTCCGGGGACAGGGGAGGGTTCACCCCTCCACTTT
TRBJ2-6 | NA | TRBV6-1 | few | CASSDLTGANVLTF | TGTGCCAGCAGTGATTTAACTGGGGCCAACGTCCTGACTTTC
TRBJ1-5 | NA | TRBV5-6 | NA | CASSSGGDQPQHF | TGTGCCAGCAGCTCCGGGGGGGATCAGCCCCAGCATTTT
TRBJ2-7 | TRBD1 | TRBV6-5 | NA | CASSYSATGGNYEQYF | TGTGCCAGCAGTTACTCGGCGACAGGGGGCAACTACGAGCAGTACTTC
TRBJ1-1 | NA | TRBV5-1 | NA | CASSLGGQLNTEAFF | TGCGCCAGCAGCTTGGGCGGACAGCTGAACACTGAAGCTTTCTTT
TRBJ1-3 | TRBD1 | TRBV2 | NA | CAGRDRGNTIYF | TGTGCCGGCAGGGACAGGGGAAACACCATATATTTT
TRBJ1-5 | NA | TRBV19 | NA | CASSIRGGNQPQHF | TGTGCCAGTAGTATAAGAGGTGGCAATCAGCCCCAGCATTTT
TRBJ2-1 | TRBD2 | TRBV11-2 | NA | CASSLDSRWTRLYNEQFF | TGTGCCAGCAGCTTAGATTCCCGGTGGACTAGACTCTACAATGAGCAGTTCTTC
TRBJ1-5 | TRBD1 | TRBV2 | NA | CASSEGGTGRQPQHF | TGTGCCAGCAGTGAAGGGGGGACAGGGCGGCAGCCCCAGCATTTT
TRBJ2-3 | NA | TRBV5-1 | NA | CASSLTPTDTQYF | TGCGCCAGCAGCTTGACTCCCACAGATACGCAGTATTTT